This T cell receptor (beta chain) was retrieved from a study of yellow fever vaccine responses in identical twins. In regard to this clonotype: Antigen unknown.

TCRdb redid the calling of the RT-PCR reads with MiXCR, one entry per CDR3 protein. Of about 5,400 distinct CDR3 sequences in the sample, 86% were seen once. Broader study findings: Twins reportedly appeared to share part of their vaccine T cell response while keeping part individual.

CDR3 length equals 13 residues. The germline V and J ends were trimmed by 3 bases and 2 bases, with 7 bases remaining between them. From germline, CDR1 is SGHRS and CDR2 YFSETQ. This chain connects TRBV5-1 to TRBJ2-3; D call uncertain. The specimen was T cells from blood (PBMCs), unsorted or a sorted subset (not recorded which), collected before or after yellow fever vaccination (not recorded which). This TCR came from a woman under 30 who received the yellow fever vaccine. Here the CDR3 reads CASSSGFTDTQYF. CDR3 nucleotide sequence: TGCGCCAGCAGCTCAGGTTTCACAGATACGCAGTATTTT.